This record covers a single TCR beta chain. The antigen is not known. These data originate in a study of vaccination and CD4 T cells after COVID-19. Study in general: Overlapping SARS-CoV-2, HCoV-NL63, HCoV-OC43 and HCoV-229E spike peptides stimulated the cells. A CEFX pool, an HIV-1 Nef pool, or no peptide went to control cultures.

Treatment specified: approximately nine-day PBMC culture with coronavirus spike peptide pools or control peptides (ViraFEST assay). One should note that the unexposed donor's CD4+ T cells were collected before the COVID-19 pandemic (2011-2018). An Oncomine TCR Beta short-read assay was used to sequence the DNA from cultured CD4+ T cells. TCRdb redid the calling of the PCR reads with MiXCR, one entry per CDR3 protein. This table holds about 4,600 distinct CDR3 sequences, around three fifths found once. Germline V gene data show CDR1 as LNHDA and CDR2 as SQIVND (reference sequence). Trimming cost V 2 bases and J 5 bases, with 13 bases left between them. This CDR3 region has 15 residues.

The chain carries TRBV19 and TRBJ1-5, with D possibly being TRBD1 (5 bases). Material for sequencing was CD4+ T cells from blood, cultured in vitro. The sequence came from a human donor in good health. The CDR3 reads CASSITGWGDQPQHF. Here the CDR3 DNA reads TGTGCCAGTAGTATAACTGGCTGGGGCGATCAGCCCCAGCATTTT.